Listed below are T cell receptor beta chains from one sample, sequenced in a study of cytomegalovirus exposure and HLA in healthy donors. Measured with immunoSEQ multiplex PCR; TCRdb has only the in-frame clones, and not every one. The sample comprises around 200,000 clones, about 80% of which are singletons, and around a sixth rests with the top ten. Sequencing was done on a sample of PBMCs. The source is a man aged 35 to 55 in good health and CMV-seronegative. Both conserved end residues are part of each CDR3. A D gene is named only where the DNA matches it firmly. Clone size is stated in some rows and not others, as once, few, many or a class when expanded.

clone_size | j_call | v_call | d_call | cdr3_nt | cdr3_aa
- | TRBJ2-2 | TRBV18 | - | TGTGCCAGCTCACCACTGCAGACACACGGCGGGGAGCTGTTTTTT | CASSPLQTHGGELFF
- | TRBJ2-7 | TRBV9 | - | TGTGCCAGCAGCGTAGACCCGGTGAGCTCCTACGAGCAGTACTTC | CASSVDPVSSYEQYF
once | TRBJ2-1 | TRBV4-3 | TRBD2 | TGCGCCAGCAGCCAAGGGGCGGGGGGGTACAATGAGCAGTTCTTC | CASSQGAGGYNEQFF
- | TRBJ1-1 | TRBV5-4 | - | TGTGCCAGCAGCCCTGGACATAACACTGAAGCTTTCTTT | CASSPGHNTEAFF
few | TRBJ2-1 | TRBV6-1 | - | TGTGCCAGCAGGGAGGGGGGGGCCTACCGCAATGAGCAGTTCTTC | CASREGGAYRNEQFF
- | TRBJ2-3 | TRBV9 | - | TGTGCCAGCAGCCGAGGGGGGGGGCCCACAGATACGCAGTATTTT | CASSRGGGPTDTQYF
- | TRBJ1-1 | TRBV28 | - | TGTGCCAGCAGTCCCTCGAGAAGGGGGACGATGTTCACTGAAGCTTTCTTT | CASSPSRRGTMFTEAFF
- | TRBJ2-7 | TRBV9 | TRBD2 | TGTGCCAGCAGCGTAGGGGGGGGGAAGTACGAGCAGTACTTC | CASSVGGGKYEQYF
once | TRBJ2-3 | TRBV5-1 | TRBD1 | TGCGCCAGCAAACAGGGGGCCGGGGAGGGTACGCAGTATTTT | CASKQGAGEGTQYF
- | TRBJ2-7 | TRBV9 | TRBD2 | TGTGCCAGCAGCCCCCGGGACTATACCCTGTGGGAGCAGTACTTC | CASSPRDYTLWEQYF
once | TRBJ2-7 | TRBV15 | - | TGTGCCACCAGCAGGAGGGCGAGACAGGAAAACGAGCAGTACTTC | CATSRRARQENEQYF
- | TRBJ2-5 | TRBV5-1 | TRBD2 | TGCGCCAGCAGCTTGACTAGCGGATCCCAAGAGACCCAGTACTTC | CASSLTSGSQETQYF
- | TRBJ2-2 | TRBV28 | TRBD2 | TGTGCCAGCAGTTCCCCAGGACTAGCGGGAGGGAACACCGGGGAGCTGTTTTTT | CASSSPGLAGGNTGELFF
- | TRBJ2-1 | TRBV18 | TRBD2 | TGTGCCAGCTCATACGGGACTAGCGGGGGGCAGTTCTTC | CASSYGTSGGQFF
- | TRBJ1-1 | TRBV19 | - | TGTGCCGTTTCTGACAGCCTGAACACTGAAGCTTTCTTT | CAVSDSLNTEAFF
- | TRBJ2-5 | TRBV10-3 | - | TGTGCCATCAGGGTCAGTCCCCAAGAGACCCAGTACTTC | CAIRVSPQETQYF